One sample yielded the 30 T cell receptor beta chains listed below, sequenced in a study of T cell repertoires in cytomegalovirus infection. TCRdb used MiXCR to reprocess the reads, holding one entry per CDR3 protein. The data show about 300,000 distinct CDR3 sequences, with around 9.6% seen just once and 2% to 3% held by the top ten. The sample was PBMCs. Receptors originate from a human donor in good health (CMV status not recorded). Some clones in this sample may be carry-over from other donors' samples.

About this clonotype: A read error may explain this, as a much larger clone is one base away. The chain carries TRBV7-6 and TRBJ2-7, with 11 bases that match TRBD1. Losses at the gene ends were 5 bases for V and 7 bases for J; bases not matched to a gene: 16. This CDR3 contains 17 residues. Germline CDR1 reads SGHVS; CDR2 reads FNYEAQ. The CDR3 region has the DNA TGTGCCAGCAGCCCCCCCCGCCGGGACAGGGGGTCGTGGGAGCAGTACTTC. Translation: CASSPPRRDRGSWEQYF.

The V gene is TRBV2, the J gene TRBJ1-1; D may be TRBD1 (6 bases). Germline V lookup: CDR1 SNHLY, CDR2 FYNNEI. The CDR3 length is 13 residues. Trimming took off 9 bases at V and 4 bases at J, with 15 bases between the two ends. The CDR3, as DNA: TGTGCCAGATCTCCGGACAGACTCACTGAAGCTTTCTTT. It yields the protein CARSPDRLTEAFF.

In this sample, this clonotype turned up many times. This chain connects TRBV7-8 to TRBJ1-2; no definite D call. Trimming stripped 3 bases from V and 7 bases from J, with 15 bases between. CDR1 is SGHVS, CDR2 FQNEAQ, per germline. This CDR3 has 14 residues. This CDR3 reads CASSLSQERGGYTF. The CDR3 region has the DNA TGTGCCAGCAGCTTGTCTCAGGAGCGTGGTGGCTACACCTTC.

This clonotype appeared a few times. V is TRBV29-1 and J is TRBJ1-2; D is ambiguous. Trimming took 4 bases from V and 7 from J, leaving 19 bases between them. The CDR3 has 14 residues. Germline CDR1 SQVTM, CDR2 ANQGSEA. The CDR3 spells CSVAGRLRGGGYTF. The DNA of the CDR3 is TGCAGCGTTGCCGGCAGGCTTAGAGGCGGTGGCTACACCTTC.

There are many counts of this clonotype. The chain is built from TRBV27 and TRBJ1-6; D remains unclear. V was shortened by 3 bases and J by 7 bases, with 10 bases between the two germline ends. There are 14 residues in the CDR3. Looked up from germline, CDR1 is MNHEY and CDR2 is SMNVEV (reference sequence). The CDR3, as DNA: TGTGCCAGCAGTTTGTATAGGGAAAATTCACCCCTCCACTTT. It specifies CASSLYRENSPLHF.

This clonotype was seen more than once but under ten times. This rearrangement joins TRBV5-5 to TRBJ2-1, with 7 bases fitting TRBD1. Germline V gives CDR1 SGHKS, CDR2 YYEKEE (reference sequence). V was clipped by 0 bases and J by 11 bases; unmatched bases: 2. The CDR3 contains 12 residues. CDR3 nucleotide sequence: TGTGCCAGCAGCTTGGGGGACAGCCAGCAGTTCTTC. It is translated as CASSLGDSQQFF. Drawing the rest from reference TRBV5-5 and TRBJ2-1, the complete variable domain is DAGVTQSPTHLIKTRGQQVTLRCSPISGHKSVSWYQQVLGQGPQFIFQYYEKEERGRGNFPDRFSARQFPNYSSELNVNALLLGDSALYLCASSLGDSQQFFGPGTRLTVL.

In this sample, this clonotype turned up many times. The chain carries TRBV28 and TRBJ1-5; D is unresolved. Trimming removed 6 bases at V and 0 bases at J, with 6 bases between. The CDR3 covers 13 residues. Germline CDR1 MDHEN, CDR2 SYDVKM. CDR3 protein: CASRETSNQPQHF. The CDR3 nucleotides read TGTGCCAGCAGGGAAACTAGCAATCAGCCCCAGCATTTT.

This clonotype was observed many times. The V call is TRBV29-1, the J call TRBJ2-5; possibly TRBD2 for D (5 bases). This CDR3 comprises 12 residues. V gave up 4 bases and J gave up 1 base, with 7 bases separating them. Looked up from germline, CDR1 is SQVTM and CDR2 is ANQGSEA. CDR3 nucleotide sequence: TGCAGCGTTGTCGAGGGCCAAGAGACCCAGTACTTC. This gives the protein CSVVEGQETQYF. Drawing the rest from reference TRBV29-1 and TRBJ2-5, the complete variable domain is SAVISQKPSRDICQRGTSLTIQCQVDSQVTMMFWYRQQPGQSLTLIATANQGSEATYESGFVIDKFPISRPNLTFSTLTVSNMSPEDSSIYLCSVVEGQETQYFGPGTRLLVL.

The V call is TRBV11-1, the J call TRBJ2-1; 9 positions match TRBD2. This CDR3 is built from 16 residues. V lost 1 base, J lost 7 bases, and 8 bases stayed unmatched. Germline loops: CDR1 SGHAT, CDR2 FQDESV (reference sequence). CDR3 loop: CASSLVGRGGLNEQFF. CDR3 DNA sequence: TGTGCCAGCAGCTTAGTCGGGCGGGGGGGTTTAAATGAGCAGTTCTTC. The variable domain in full, with the rest retrieved from reference TRBV11-1 and TRBJ2-1, is EAEVAQSPRYKITEKSQAVAFWCDPISGHATLYWYRQILGQGPELLVQFQDESVVDDSQLPKDRFSAERLKGVDSTLKIQPAELGDSAMYLCASSLVGRGGLNEQFFGPGTRLTVL.

This clonotype was detected ten times or more. This chain connects TRBV20-1 to TRBJ2-3, with D uncertain. V was trimmed by 0 bases and J by 5 bases, leaving 15 bases between them. Looked up from germline, CDR1 is DFQATT and CDR2 is SNEGSKA (reference sequence). CDR3 length equals 15 residues. The CDR3 DNA reads as TGCAGTGCTAGAGATGGACGGGCCCAGGAAGATACGCAGTATTTT. Amino acid sequence: CSARDGRAQEDTQYF.

This clonotype was observed at least ten times. The V call is TRBV5-6, the J call TRBJ2-3; 15 nucleotides line up with TRBD2. With V trimmed by 2 bases and J by 4 bases, 2 bases remained unmatched. The CDR3 sequence is 16 residues long. The germline CDR1 and CDR2 sequences are SGHDT and YYEEEE. CDR3 amino acids: CASSLGLAGGPDTQYF. Here the CDR3 DNA reads TGTGCCAGCAGCTTAGGACTAGCGGGGGGGCCAGATACGCAGTATTTT.

On this clonotype: This may come from a read error, since a much larger clone is one base off. V usage is TRBV20-1 and J usage is TRBJ1-5, with 8 bases lining up with TRBD1. V was pared by 6 bases and J by 3 bases, with 7 bases of the junction left unmatched. The CDR3 runs to 14 residues. Germline V gene sequence: CDR1 DFQATT, CDR2 SNEGSKA (reference sequence). The CDR3 spells CSARDRMANQPQHF. The CDR3 DNA sequence: TGCAGTGCCCGGGACAGGATGGCCAATCAGCCCCAGCATTTT.

Many counts were recorded for this clonotype. The rearrangement joins TRBV7-6 to TRBJ2-2; D unclear. CDR1 and CDR2 (germline): SGHVS, FNYEAQ. There are 18 residues in the CDR3. Trimming took 0 bases from V and 4 from J, leaving 18 bases between them. The CDR3 sequence is CASSLAKRPDPSTGELFF. CDR3 coding DNA: TGTGCCAGCAGCTTAGCGAAGAGGCCTGACCCGAGCACCGGGGAGCTGTTTTTT.

This clonotype was recorded many times. The chain couples TRBV5-8 to TRBJ2-1, with D perhaps TRBD1 (5 bases). CDR1 and CDR2 from the germline V gene are SGHTS and YDEGEE. Deletions cut 1 base from V and 0 bases from J, with 14 bases between. The CDR3 covers 17 residues. CDR3: CASSLWGLQSSYNEQFF. The DNA for the CDR3 is TGTGCCAGCAGCTTGTGGGGCTTACAGAGCTCCTACAATGAGCAGTTCTTC.

This clonotype occurred many times. The V and J genes are TRBV6-2 or TRBV6-3 and TRBJ2-7; 7 positions match TRBD1. Looked up from germline, CDR1 is MNHEY and CDR2 is SVGEGT. The CDR3 is 15 amino acids. The ends lost 5 bases at V and 4 bases at J; junction bases unmatched: 11. The CDR3 loop is CASSPRPGQNYEQYV. In DNA form, the CDR3 reads TGTGCCAGCAGTCCTCGACCGGGACAGAATTACGAGCAGTACGTC.

This clonotype appeared a single time. The chain couples TRBV15 to TRBJ2-2; no clear D gene. The germline CDR1 and CDR2 sequences are LNHNV and YYDKDF (reference sequence). This CDR3 has 15 amino acids. Trimming pared 1 base from V and 2 bases from J, leaving 8 bases between. The CDR3 loop reads CATSRVVDNTGELFF. CDR3 DNA sequence: TGTGCCACCAGCAGAGTAGTAGACAACACCGGGGAGCTGTTTTTT.

There are many counts of this clonotype. The V and J genes are TRBV7-2 and TRBJ1-2; 7 nucleotides agree with TRBD1. Germline loops: CDR1 SGHTA, CDR2 FQGNSA. The CDR3 has 15 amino acids. V trimming: 2 bases; J trimming: 6 bases; junction bases outside the gene matches: 9. CDR3 coding DNA: TGTGCCAGCAGCTTATTACTAACAGGGGCCAATGGCTACACCTTC. Its protein product is CASSLLLTGANGYTF.

This clonotype came up many times. This rearrangement joins TRBV7-2 to TRBJ2-1; possibly TRBD2 for D (6 bases). V lost 5 bases and J lost 6, with 20 bases in between. From germline, CDR1 is SGHTA and CDR2 FQGNSA. CDR3 length: 16 amino acids. This CDR3 is CASSPVEGLFGNEQFF. CDR3 nucleotides: TGTGCCAGCAGCCCCGTGGAGGGATTGTTTGGCAATGAGCAGTTCTTC.

The J gene is TRBJ2-3, the V gene TRBV4-1, with 9 bases fitting TRBD1. This CDR3 comprises 18 residues. Germline trimming cut 1 base from V and 2 bases from J; bases unmatched to any gene: 10. CDR1 and CDR2 from the germline V gene are MGHRA and YSYEKL. The CDR3 loop is CASSQAFTGGLSTDTQYF. CDR3 DNA: TGCGCCAGCAGCCAAGCCTTTACAGGGGGCCTTTCCACAGATACGCAGTATTTT.

This clonotype was detected ten times or more. The chain recombines TRBV28 with TRBJ1-1; tentatively, D is TRBD1 (6 bases). The CDR3 has 15 amino acids. Germline assignment: CDR1 MDHEN and CDR2 SYDVKM. Deletions cut 8 bases from V and 6 bases from J, with 22 bases between. DNA for the CDR3: TGTGCCAGCCCACCCCCTACAGGGCTTCTCGCTGAAGCTTTCTTT. It encodes CASPPPTGLLAEAFF.

This clonotype was seen repeatedly, ten times or more. This sequence joins TRBV7-6 and TRBJ2-7, with 8 nucleotides matching TRBD2. V shed 1 base and J 9 bases; nucleotides not matched to a gene: 11. Germline CDR1 reads SGHVS; CDR2 reads FNYEAQ. There are 15 residues in the CDR3. The CDR3 loop reads CASSLEAGAFEAQYV. DNA for the CDR3: TGTGCCAGCAGCTTAGAAGCGGGGGCGTTTGAGGCGCAGTACGTC.

This clonotype was counted at least ten times. The chain has TRBV10-3 and TRBJ2-7; tentative D call: TRBD1 (5 bases). V lost 6 bases, J lost 3 bases, and 12 bases lay in between. This CDR3 spans 13 amino acids. The germline gives CDR1 ENHRY, CDR2 SYGVKD. The CDR3 bases are TGTGCCATCAGCCAGACAGCTAGCTACGAGCAGTACGTC. This encodes CAISQTASYEQYV.

At least ten counts were recorded for this clonotype. The V gene is TRBV6-2 or TRBV6-3, the J gene TRBJ2-1, with D hard to call. V dropped 4 bases and J dropped 7 bases, with 23 bases sitting between them. The germline gives CDR1 MNHEY, CDR2 SVGEGT. This CDR3 contains 17 residues. DNA of the CDR3: TGTGCCAGCAGTTCTTCCTCATTTACTCCCTTGGTAAATGAGCAGTTCTTC. It specifies CASSSSSFTPLVNEQFF.

The chain carries TRBV20-1 and TRBJ2-3; D call uncertain. V was trimmed by 2 bases and J by 1 base, leaving 10 bases between them. This CDR3 contains 14 residues. The germline V gene encodes CDR1 DFQATT and CDR2 SNEGSKA (reference sequence). The CDR3, as DNA: TGCAGTGCTAGACCTTTTACCGGCACAGATACGCAGTATTTT. Its protein product is CSARPFTGTDTQYF.

This clonotype was seen more than once but under ten times. The chain recombines TRBV5-1 with TRBJ1-5; no reliable D call. Germline lookup yields CDR1 SGHRS and CDR2 YFSETQ. The CDR3 spans 15 residues. V lost 0 bases and J 3 bases, leaving 10 bases between the germline ends. This CDR3 reads CASSLDGSPNQPQHF. CDR3 coding DNA: TGCGCCAGCAGCTTGGATGGCAGCCCCAATCAGCCCCAGCATTTT.

This clonotype showed up many times. V usage is TRBV14 and J usage is TRBJ2-5; 10 bases are shared with TRBD2. The germline V gene has CDR1 SGHDN and CDR2 FVKESK. V was pared by 4 bases and J by 1 base, with 9 bases of the junction left unmatched. The CDR3 runs to 17 residues. The chain's CDR3 is CASSPPERGGIQETQYF. The CDR3 DNA reads as TGTGCCAGCAGCCCGCCGGAGCGGGGGGGCATCCAAGAGACCCAGTACTTC.

V and J are TRBV25-1 and TRBJ2-6; unclear D gene. The germline CDR1 and CDR2 sequences are MGHDK and SYGVNS. This CDR3 contains 15 residues. V was clipped by 6 bases and J by 0 bases, with 9 bases between them. CDR3 bases: TGTGCCAGCAGGCAAACCAGCTCTGGGGCCAACGTCCTGACTTTC. As protein: CASRQTSSGANVLTF.

The CDR3: CSARGSGRSNSPLHF. The CDR3 bases are TGCAGTGCTAGAGGCAGCGGCCGGAGTAATTCACCCCTCCACTTT. V and J are TRBV20-1 and TRBJ1-6; D unclear. This CDR3 spans 15 amino acids. The V gene lost 1 base and the J gene lost 6 bases, with 13 bases spanning the gap. Germline CDR1 and CDR2: DFQATT and SNEGSKA (reference sequence).

The sample holds many counts of this clonotype. The chain joins TRBV7-9 to TRBJ2-2; D is perhaps TRBD2 (6 bases). V was pared by 2 bases and J by 7 bases, with 8 bases between. Per the germline V gene, CDR1 is SEHNR and CDR2 is FQNEAQ (reference sequence). CDR3 length equals 13 residues. The CDR3 nucleotides read TGTGCCAGCAGCTTACAGGGAGGCGGGGAGCTGTTTTTT. The encoded protein is CASSLQGGGELFF. The variable domain in full, completed from reference TRBV7-9 and TRBJ2-2, reads DTGVSQNPRHKITKRGQNVTFRCDPISEHNRLYWYRQTLGQGPEFLTYFQNEAQLEKSRLLSDRFSAERPKGSFSTLEIQRTEQGDSAMYLCASSLQGGGELFFGEGSRLTVL.

V usage is TRBV4-1 and J usage is TRBJ1-2, with D uncertain. Germline V gene lookup returns CDR1 MGHRA and CDR2 YSYEKL. Trimming took off 1 base at V and 0 bases at J, with 15 bases between the two ends. The CDR3 is 17 residues long. The CDR3 sequence is CASSQVTVAQANYGYTF. The DNA of the CDR3 is TGCGCCAGCAGCCAAGTCACCGTGGCCCAAGCTAACTATGGCTACACCTTC.